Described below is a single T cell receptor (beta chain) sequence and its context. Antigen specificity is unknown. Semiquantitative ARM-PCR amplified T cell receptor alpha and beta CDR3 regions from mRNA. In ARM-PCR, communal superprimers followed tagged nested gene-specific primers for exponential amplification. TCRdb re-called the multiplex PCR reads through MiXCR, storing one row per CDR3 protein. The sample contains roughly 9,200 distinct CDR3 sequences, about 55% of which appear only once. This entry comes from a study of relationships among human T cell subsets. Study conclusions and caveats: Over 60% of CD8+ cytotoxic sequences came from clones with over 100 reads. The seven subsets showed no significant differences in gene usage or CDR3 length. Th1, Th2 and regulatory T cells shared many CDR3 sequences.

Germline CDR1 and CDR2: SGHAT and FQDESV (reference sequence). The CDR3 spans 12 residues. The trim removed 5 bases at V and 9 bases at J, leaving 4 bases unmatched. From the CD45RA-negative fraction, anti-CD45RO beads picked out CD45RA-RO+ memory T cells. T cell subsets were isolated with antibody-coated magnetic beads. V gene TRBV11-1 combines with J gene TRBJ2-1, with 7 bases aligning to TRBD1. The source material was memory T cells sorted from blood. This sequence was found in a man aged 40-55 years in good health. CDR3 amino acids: CASSATGREQFF. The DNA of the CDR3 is TGTGCCAGCAGCGCGACAGGGCGTGAGCAGTTCTTC.